These T cell receptor beta chains were read from a single sample in a study of cytomegalovirus exposure and HLA in healthy donors. Clones were read by immunoSEQ multiplex PCR, and TCRdb kept only the in-frame ones, dropping some. Of some 180,000 clones listed, roughly 90% are singletons. The sequencing sample was made of PBMCs. Receptors were obtained from a boy aged 2-9 years in good health and CMV-seronegative. The CDR3 runs from the conserved cysteine through the conserved F or W. A D gene is named only where the DNA matches it firmly. Some rows have no size entry. The others give once, few or many, or a class for an expanded clone.

D,V,J,size,DNA,CDR3
-,TRBV28,TRBJ1-5,few,TGTGCCAGCAGTTGGCCCAATCAGCCCCAGCATTTT,CASSWPNQPQHF
-,TRBV19,TRBJ2-2,-,TGTGCCAGTAGGAGAGACAGTAACACCGGGGAGCTGTTTTTT,CASRRDSNTGELFF
TRBD1,TRBV7-8,TRBJ2-1,once,TGTGCCAGCAGCACAACCGGGACAGGGAATAATGAGCAGTTCTTC,CASSTTGTGNNEQFF
TRBD2,TRBV7-6,TRBJ2-7,-,TGTGCCAGCAGCTCTATGCGAACTAGCGGTACCTACGAGCAGTACTTC,CASSSMRTSGTYEQYF
-,TRBV5-6,TRBJ2-3,-,TGTGCCAGCAGTTTTTGGCGGGAACTTAGCACAGATACGCAGTATTTT,CASSFWRELSTDTQYF
-,TRBV6-1,TRBJ1-1,-,TGTGCCAGCAGTCAAACAGCAGCGAACACTGAAGCTTTCTTT,CASSQTAANTEAFF
TRBD1,TRBV2,TRBJ1-2,-,TGTGCCAGCAGTGAAGGCACAGGGGACTATGGCTACACCTTC,CASSEGTGDYGYTF
TRBD2,TRBV5-6,TRBJ2-2,few,TGTGCCAGCAGCCCCCCCCCTAGCGGGAGAGAGATCGAGGAGCTGTTTTTT,CASSPPPSGREIEELFF
-,TRBV27,TRBJ1-6,-,TGTGCCAGCCAGGGGAACTCGGGTTCACCCCTCCACTTT,CASQGNSGSPLHF
-,TRBV9,TRBJ1-2,-,TGTGCCAGCAGCGCTCTAGGGGAGGGCCTTAACTATGGCTACACCTTC,CASSALGEGLNYGYTF
-,TRBV25-1,TRBJ2-7,-,TGTGCCAGCAGTGATATGTCCAGGGCAGGCTACGAGCAGTACTTC,CASSDMSRAGYEQYF
-,TRBV7-3,TRBJ1-3,-,TGTGCCAGCAGCTCGGACAGCTCTGGAAACACCATATATTTT,CASSSDSSGNTIYF
-,TRBV7-9,TRBJ2-1,-,TGTGCCAGCAGCCCGTTAGCGGAAACCTACAATGAGCAGTTCTTC,CASSPLAETYNEQFF
-,TRBV18,TRBJ2-5,-,TGTGCCAGCTCACCACCAGGAGGGGAGACCCAGTACTTC,CASSPPGGETQYF
TRBD1,TRBV6-1,TRBJ2-1,-,TGTGCCAGCAGTATGAGGGACAGGGGACTGTTCTTC,CASSMRDRGLFF
-,TRBV2,TRBJ1-5,few,TGTGCCAGCAGCCTATATCAGCCCCAGCATTTT,CASSLYQPQHF
-,TRBV4-1,TRBJ2-7,-,TGCGCCAGCAGCCAACGGCCCGGGACACGTCCCTACGAGCAGTACTTC,CASSQRPGTRPYEQYF
TRBD2,TRBV4-1,TRBJ2-2,-,TGCGCCAGCAGCCGAGCGGGGGTTAACACCGGGGAGCTGTTTTTT,CASSRAGVNTGELFF
-,TRBV28,TRBJ1-1,-,TGTGCCAGCAGTTTATCAGGGGATGGGACTGAAGCTTTCTTT,CASSLSGDGTEAFF
TRBD2,TRBV28,TRBJ2-7,-,TGTGCCAGCAGCTACCAAGCGGGAGGTACCTACGAGCAGTACTTC,CASSYQAGGTYEQYF